The 29 T cell receptor beta chains below were found in one sample sequenced in a study of yellow fever vaccine responses in identical twins. One entry per CDR3 protein, called by TCRdb with MiXCR from the RT-PCR reads. The sample carries roughly 23,000 distinct CDR3 sequences, over 70% recorded once. This sample comprised T cells from blood (PBMCs), unsorted or a sorted subset (not recorded which), obtained before or after yellow fever vaccination (not recorded which). These receptors all stem from a woman under 30 who received the yellow fever vaccine.

This clonotype was counted only a few times. The chain employs TRBV29-1 and TRBJ2-2, with TRBD1 matching 8 bases. CDR1 SQVTM and CDR2 ANQGSEA come from the germline V gene. The CDR3 has 14 residues. V gave up 6 bases and J gave up 2 bases; unmatched junction bases: 5. CDR3 DNA: TGCAGCGTGACGGGACAGGTTAACACCGGGGAGCTGTTTTTT. This translates into CSVTGQVNTGELFF.

The chain is built from TRBV2 and TRBJ2-7, with TRBD2 matching over 8 bases. CDR3 length: 17 amino acids. The ends lost 1 base at V and 5 bases at J; junction bases unmatched: 13. CDR1 is SNHLY, CDR2 FYNNEI, per germline. CDR3 sequence: CASSEVQGSGKKDEQYF. CDR3 bases: TGTGCCAGCAGTGAAGTCCAAGGTAGCGGGAAGAAGGACGAGCAGTACTTC.

The chain uses TRBV7-2 and TRBJ2-4; TRBD2 agrees at 10 bases. CDR1 and CDR2 (germline): SGHTA, FQGNSA. The CDR3 runs to 14 residues. Losses at the gene ends were 6 bases for V and 8 bases for J; bases not matched to a gene: 7. For the CDR3, the DNA is TGTGCCAGCAGTTATAGCGGGAGGACGGACATTCAGTACTTC. It codes for CASSYSGRTDIQYF.

The V gene is TRBV18, the J gene TRBJ1-1, with D unclear. CDR1 is KGHSH and CDR2 is LQKENI in the germline V gene. CDR3 size: 15 residues. The V end lost 1 base, the J end lost 4 bases, and 13 bases lay between the germline ends. The CDR3 region has the DNA TGTGCCAGCTCACCACAGAACAGTGTCCCCACTGAAGCTTTCTTT. This codes for CASSPQNSVPTEAFF.

V gene TRBV28 combines with J gene TRBJ2-7, with D uncertain. The CDR3 sequence is 13 residues long. Between the trimmed V and J ends, which lost 4 bases and 3 bases, there was a span of 10 bases. CDR1 MDHEN and CDR2 SYDVKM come from the germline V gene. CDR3 protein: CASSSRQVYEQYV. In nucleotides, the CDR3 is TGTGCCAGCAGTTCCAGACAAGTCTACGAGCAGTACGTC.

The genes are TRBV11-3 and TRBJ2-2, with D perhaps matching TRBD2 (6 bases). The CDR3 has 14 residues. V shed 1 base and J shed 3 bases, with 6 bases lying between them. From germline, CDR1 is SGHNT and CDR2 YENEEA. CDR3 coding DNA: TGTGCCAGCAGCTTAGGCGGGGACACCGGGGAGCTGTTTTTT. Its translation: CASSLGGDTGELFF.

The V gene is TRBV11-1, the J gene TRBJ1-5; 8 bases map to TRBD1. Unmatched junction bases numbered 11, after V lost 3 bases and J lost 1 base. Germline assignment: CDR1 SGHAT and CDR2 FQDESV (reference sequence). The CDR3 runs to 18 residues. CDR3 coding DNA: TGTGCCAGCAGCTTTTCCACAGGGGGGTTCGGGAGCAATCAGCCCCAGCATTTT. Protein sequence: CASSFSTGGFGSNQPQHF. Complete variable domain (other parts from reference TRBV11-1 and TRBJ1-5): EAEVAQSPRYKITEKSQAVAFWCDPISGHATLYWYRQILGQGPELLVQFQDESVVDDSQLPKDRFSAERLKGVDSTLKIQPAELGDSAMYLCASSFSTGGFGSNQPQHFGDGTRLSIL.

The chain links TRBV19 to TRBJ1-2; 7 bases agree with TRBD1. Germline V gives CDR1 LNHDA, CDR2 SQIVND (reference sequence). This CDR3 is built from 12 residues. The V and J ends lost 9 bases and 3 bases, in that order; junction bases with no gene match: 4. The CDR3 spells CASQDRYYGYTF. The DNA for the CDR3 is TGTGCCAGCCAGGACAGGTACTATGGCTACACCTTC. Looking up the rest from reference TRBV19 and TRBJ1-2 gives the full variable domain: DGGITQSPKYLFRKEGQNVTLSCEQNLNHDAMYWYRQDPGQGLRLIYYSQIVNDFQKGDIAEGYSVSREKKESFPLTVTSAQKNPTAFYLCASQDRYYGYTFGSGTRLTVV.

The table lists this clonotype with a few counts. This chain uses TRBV15 with TRBJ2-1, with TRBD2 matching over 10 bases. Germline V CDR1 and CDR2: LNHNV, YYDKDF (reference sequence). The trim removed 5 bases at V and 7 bases at J, leaving 8 bases unmatched. The CDR3 covers 15 residues. DNA of the CDR3: TGTGCCACCAGCTACCAGACTAGCGGGTCTAATGAGCAGTTCTTC. This sequence encodes CATSYQTSGSNEQFF.

V and J are TRBV4-3 and TRBJ2-3; unclear D gene. The CDR3 length is 14 residues. Trimming took 1 base from V and 2 from J, leaving 7 bases between them. Germline V lookup: CDR1 LGHNA, CDR2 YSLEER. CDR3 in DNA: TGCGCCAGCAGCCAAGCGCGGACCACAGATACGCAGTATTTT. Amino acid sequence: CASSQARTTDTQYF.

The V call is TRBV6-1, the J call TRBJ1-1; 7 bases align to TRBD1. V trimming: 5 bases; J trimming: 4 bases; junction bases outside the gene matches: 4. Germline V gene sequence: CDR1 MNHNS, CDR2 SASEGT. This CDR3 is built from 13 residues. The CDR3 sequence: CASSRTGATEAFF. The CDR3 DNA follows: TGTGCCAGCAGTCGTACAGGGGCCACTGAAGCTTTCTTT.

This chain joins TRBV4-1 and TRBJ2-2, with D possibly TRBD1 on 6 matching bases. Between the trimmed V and J ends, which lost 1 base and 6 bases, there was a span of 18 bases. Per germline, CDR1 MGHRA and CDR2 YSYEKL. The CDR3 sequence is 17 residues long. CDR3 loop: CASSQAPSTGNAGELFF. The DNA for the CDR3 is TGCGCCAGCAGCCAAGCCCCTTCGACAGGAAATGCCGGGGAGCTGTTTTTT.

The V and J genes are TRBV18 and TRBJ2-3, with 14 bases that match TRBD2. The CDR3 is 18 amino acids. Germline CDR1 and CDR2: KGHSH and LQKENI. V dropped 5 bases and J dropped 4; count of bases not matched to a gene: 11. This chain's CDR3 is CASSSEFPGLAGADTQYF. CDR3 DNA sequence: TGTGCCAGCTCATCGGAATTTCCGGGACTAGCGGGAGCAGATACGCAGTATTTT.

This chain uses TRBV29-1 with TRBJ2-7; tentative D call: TRBD2 (5 bases). Trimming took 6 bases from V and 0 from J, leaving 9 bases between them. Germline-derived CDR1 and CDR2 are SQVTM and ANQGSEA. The CDR3 runs 12 residues. The DNA of the CDR3 is TGCAGCGTCTCCGGGAACTCCTACGAGCAGTACTTC. This sequence encodes CSVSGNSYEQYF.

This chain connects TRBV15 to TRBJ2-7; no clear D. CDR3 length: 13 amino acids. Germline CDR1 is LNHNV and CDR2 is YYDKDF (reference sequence). The V gene lost 1 base and the J gene lost 7 bases, with 11 bases spanning the gap. CDR3 region: CATSRGPAKEQYF. CDR3 sequence (DNA): TGTGCCACCAGCAGAGGTCCGGCTAAAGAGCAGTACTTC.

V usage is TRBV25-1 and J usage is TRBJ1-1; D gene uncertain. Germline values: CDR1 MGHDK, CDR2 SYGVNS. Trimming pared 1 base from V and 2 bases from J, leaving 8 bases between. There are 14 residues in the CDR3. CDR3 sequence reads: CASSELGSNTEAFF. In nucleotides, the CDR3 is TGTGCCAGCAGTGAATTGGGAAGCAACACTGAAGCTTTCTTT.

The chain combines TRBV5-5 with TRBJ1-5; 8 bases match TRBD1. CDR1 SGHKS and CDR2 YYEKEE come from the germline V gene (reference sequence). Trimming at V came to 5 bases and at J to 5 bases, leaving 3 bases not matched to a gene. The CDR3 length is 13 residues. The CDR3 loop reads CASSPDRDQPQHF. The CDR3 DNA sequence: TGTGCCAGCAGTCCGGACAGGGATCAGCCCCAGCATTTT.

The V call is TRBV7-6, the J call TRBJ1-2, with D hard to call. The CDR3 is 12 amino acids. V was cut by 8 bases and J by 3 bases, with 10 bases left in between. Germline loops: CDR1 SGHVS, CDR2 FNYEAQ. This CDR3 reads CASSDWDYGYTF. The CDR3 DNA follows: TGTGCCAGCTCGGATTGGGACTATGGCTACACCTTC.

The chain employs TRBV7-6 and TRBJ2-1; D is unresolved. Trimming took 5 bases from V and 0 from J, leaving 11 bases between them. CDR1 SGHVS and CDR2 FNYEAQ come from the germline V gene. CDR3 length: 15 amino acids. CDR3 sequence reads: CASSIGPSSYNEQFF. The CDR3 DNA reads TGTGCCAGCAGCATCGGCCCGAGCTCCTACAATGAGCAGTTCTTC.

The chain has TRBV10-1 and TRBJ1-1, with D perhaps TRBD1 (5 bases). CDR3 length: 13 residues. CDR1 is WNHNN, CDR2 SYGVQD, per germline (reference sequence). The V end was cut by 4 bases, the J end by 7 bases, with 13 bases between. CDR3 in amino acids: CASSGPGTVEAFF. CDR3 bases: TGCGCCAGCAGTGGACCCGGGACGGTTGAAGCTTTCTTT.

This rearrangement joins TRBV20-1 to TRBJ2-1; TRBD2 is a possible D gene (5 bases). V lost 6 bases, J lost 9 bases, and 15 bases lay in between. The CDR3 has 12 residues. Per the germline V gene, CDR1 is DFQATT and CDR2 is SNEGSKA (reference sequence). CDR3 DNA sequence: TGCAGTGCCCGGAGACTATCGGGTGAGCAGTTCTTC. Its protein product is CSARRLSGEQFF.

V gene TRBV29-1 combines with J gene TRBJ2-7, with a weak D call TRBD2 (5 bases). Trimming cost V 6 bases and J 1 base, with 10 bases left between them. There are 12 residues in the CDR3. Per the germline V gene, CDR1 is SQVTM and CDR2 is ANQGSEA. CDR3 sequence (DNA): TGCAGCGTGGAGGATGGGTCCTACGAGCAGTACTTC. It specifies CSVEDGSYEQYF.

The chain carries TRBV2 and TRBJ2-3; D is uncertain. The CDR3 has 16 amino acids. Germline assignment: CDR1 SNHLY and CDR2 FYNNEI. Trimming left V 5 bases short and J 1 base short, with 16 bases between. CDR3 sequence: CASSSNWLSGTDTQYF. As DNA, the CDR3 is TGTGCCAGCAGTTCGAATTGGCTATCGGGCACAGATACGCAGTATTTT.

The genes are TRBV7-6 and TRBJ2-7; 11 nucleotides match TRBD2. This CDR3 has 14 amino acids. CDR1 is SGHVS and CDR2 is FNYEAQ in the germline V gene. The V segment lost 5 bases and the J segment 4 bases; nucleotides outside the gene matches: 4. The CDR3 loop reads CASSMGLAEYEQYF. CDR3 coding DNA: TGTGCCAGCAGCATGGGACTAGCGGAATACGAGCAGTACTTC.

This chain uses TRBV9 with TRBJ1-1; maybe TRBD1 (5 bases). The germline CDR1 and CDR2 sequences are SGDLS and YYNGEE. V was pared by 0 bases and J by 0 bases, with 6 bases between. CDR3 length: 14 residues. The CDR3: CASSVGTMNTEAFF. The CDR3 nucleotides are TGTGCCAGCAGCGTAGGGACAATGAACACTGAAGCTTTCTTT.

The chain recombines TRBV11-1 with TRBJ1-3; D is undetermined. Germline V gene sequence: CDR1 SGHAT, CDR2 FQDESV (reference sequence). V lost 2 bases to trimming and J lost 8 bases, with 16 bases between them. CDR3 size: 15 residues. CDR3 DNA sequence: TGTGCCAGCAGCTTACGATTAGGGTTGATGGACACCATATATTTT. Residues: CASSLRLGLMDTIYF.

This clonotype was counted once. This sequence joins TRBV5-4 and TRBJ1-6; D is undetermined. Trimming took 0 bases from V and 7 from J, leaving 8 bases between them. Germline V gene data show CDR1 as SGHNT and CDR2 as YYREEE (reference sequence). There are 14 residues in the CDR3. The CDR3 sequence is CASSLVGRNSPLHF. The CDR3 bases are TGTGCCAGCAGCTTGGTGGGGAGGAATTCACCCCTCCACTTT.

The chain uses TRBV20-1 and TRBJ1-5, with D hard to call. There are 13 residues in the CDR3. With 4 bases removed from V and 8 bases from J, the gap between germline ends came to 15 bases. The germline CDR1 and CDR2 sequences are DFQATT and SNEGSKA (reference sequence). CDR3 sequence: CSAIQIKGKPQHF. In DNA, the CDR3 is TGCAGTGCTATTCAGATAAAGGGAAAGCCCCAGCATTTT.

This clonotype occurred a few times. The chain combines TRBV2 with TRBJ2-4, with D perhaps matching TRBD2 (6 bases). Trimming pared 4 bases from V and 4 bases from J, leaving 14 bases between. CDR1 and CDR2 (germline): SNHLY, FYNNEI. The CDR3 is 15 amino acids. The CDR3 is CASSAEGVAKNIQYF. CDR3 DNA: TGTGCCAGCAGTGCGGAGGGAGTCGCGAAAAACATTCAGTACTTC.